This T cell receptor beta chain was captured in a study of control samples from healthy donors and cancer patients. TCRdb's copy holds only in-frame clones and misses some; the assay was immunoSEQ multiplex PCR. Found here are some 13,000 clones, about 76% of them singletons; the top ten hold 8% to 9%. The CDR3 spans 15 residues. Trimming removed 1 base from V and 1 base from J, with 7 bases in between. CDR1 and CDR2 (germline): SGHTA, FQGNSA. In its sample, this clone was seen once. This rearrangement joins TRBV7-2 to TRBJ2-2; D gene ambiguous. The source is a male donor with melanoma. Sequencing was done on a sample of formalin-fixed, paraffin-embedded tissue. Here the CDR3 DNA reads TGTGCCAGCAGCTTAGGGCGGATGAACACCGGGGAGCTGTTTTTT. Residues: CASSLGRMNTGELFF.